Each of the 31 T cell receptor beta chains below was sequenced from the same sample in a study of T cells after yellow fever vaccination. MiXCR, applied by TCRdb to the 5' RACE reads, yields one record per CDR3 protein. This sample yields some 340,000 distinct CDR3 sequences, of which roughly 10% are seen a single time; less than 3.5% belongs to the top ten. Sequencing used CD4+ T cells sorted from PBMCs, obtained 45 days after the yellow fever booster vaccination. The receptors originated from a man aged 18 to 30 who received the YFV17D yellow fever vaccine.

The sample holds a few counts of this clonotype. The V call is TRBV5-1, the J call TRBJ2-3; D may be TRBD1 (8 bases). The V end was cut by 3 bases, the J end by 6 bases, with 14 bases between. Per germline, CDR1 SGHRS and CDR2 YFSETQ. This CDR3 comprises 14 residues. This chain's CDR3 is CASSSDREGDTQYF. As DNA, the CDR3 is TGCGCCAGCAGCTCGGACAGGGAGGGGGATACGCAGTATTTT.

In this sample, this clonotype turned up a few times. This chain joins TRBV6-2 or TRBV6-3 and TRBJ1-2; tentative D call: TRBD1 (6 bases). This CDR3 spans 14 amino acids. Germline CDR1 reads MNHEY; CDR2 reads SVGEGT. The V and J ends lost 0 bases and 5 bases respectively, with 10 bases between them. The CDR3 spells CASSYSTGWYGYTF. In nucleotides, the CDR3 is TGTGCCAGCAGTTACTCCACAGGGTGGTATGGCTACACCTTC.

Ten or more counts support this clonotype. The J gene is TRBJ2-2, the V gene TRBV5-1; TRBD1 matches at 7 bases. V was clipped by 4 bases and J by 1 base; unmatched bases: 4. This CDR3 comprises 15 residues. Germline V CDR1 and CDR2: SGHRS, YFSETQ. The CDR3 protein is CASSPRTGNTGELFF. The CDR3 DNA reads as TGCGCCAGCAGCCCTCGGACAGGGAACACCGGGGAGCTGTTTTTT.

This clonotype has just a few counts. V and J are TRBV18 and TRBJ2-3; D unclear. Germline CDR1 is KGHSH and CDR2 is LQKENI. Trimming removed 3 bases from V and 6 bases from J, with 16 bases in between. The CDR3 has 15 amino acids. CDR3 nucleotides: TGTGCCAGCTCACCGAATAGCATCGGGTCCGATACGCAGTATTTT. Its translation: CASSPNSIGSDTQYF. The full variable domain, with the rest looked up from reference TRBV18 and TRBJ2-3, is NAGVMQNPRHLVRRRGQEARLRCSPMKGHSHVYWYRQLPEEGLKFMVYLQKENIIDESGMPKERFSAEFPKEGPSILRIQQVVRGDSAAYFCASSPNSIGSDTQYFGPGTRLTVL.

This clonotype showed up just a few times. The CDR3, as DNA: TGTGCCAGCAGCCTTTTCAGGGGCCCCGGTGAGCAGTTCTTC. It yields the protein CASSLFRGPGEQFF. The rearrangement links TRBV3-1 to TRBJ2-1; TRBD1 might be the D (6 bases). The CDR3 has 14 amino acids. Germline-derived CDR1 and CDR2 are LGHDT and YNNKEL (reference sequence). V lost 4 bases, J lost 9 bases, and 16 bases lay in between.

This chain uses TRBV5-1 with TRBJ2-1, with a weak D call TRBD1 (6 bases). Deletions cut 4 bases from V and 6 bases from J, with 17 bases between. Germline CDR1 and CDR2: SGHRS and YFSETQ. The CDR3 extends over 15 amino acids. CDR3 sequence: CASSGPDRFGNEQFF. Here the CDR3 DNA reads TGCGCCAGCAGCGGACCTGACAGGTTCGGCAATGAGCAGTTCTTC.

This rearrangement joins TRBV3-1 to TRBJ2-1; 15 nucleotides match TRBD2. The CDR3 is made up of 16 amino acids. CDR1 is LGHDT and CDR2 is YNNKEL in the germline V gene (reference sequence). V lost 4 bases, J lost 7 bases, and 5 bases stayed unmatched. As DNA, the CDR3 is TGTGCCAGCAGCCGTCTAGGGACTAGCGGGGGGAATGAGCAGTTCTTC. Its protein product is CASSRLGTSGGNEQFF.

The chain carries TRBV14 and TRBJ1-2; TRBD1 is a possible D gene (6 bases). The germline V gene has CDR1 SGHDN and CDR2 FVKESK. Trimming removed 3 bases from V and 3 bases from J, with 11 bases in between. The CDR3 loop spans 14 amino acids. The chain's CDR3 is CASSQDSSYYGYTF. The CDR3 nucleotides read TGTGCCAGCAGCCAGGACAGTTCTTACTATGGCTACACCTTC.

The sample holds a few counts of this clonotype. The chain combines TRBV2 with TRBJ2-7, with 8 bases that match TRBD2. The germline gives CDR1 SNHLY, CDR2 FYNNEI. The CDR3 has 14 residues. The ends lost 5 bases at V and 3 bases at J; junction bases unmatched: 6. The CDR3 DNA is TGTGCCAGCAGTTTTCGGGGGACTAGCTACGAGCAGTACTTC. The encoded protein is CASSFRGTSYEQYF.

In its sample, this clonotype was seen a few times. The chain employs TRBV12-3 or TRBV12-4 and TRBJ2-2; 7 bases agree with TRBD1. Unmatched junction bases numbered 8, after V lost 5 bases and J lost 5 bases. CDR3 length: 15 amino acids. For the CDR3, the DNA is TGTGCCAGCAGTGGAAGGGGGCTTGAGACCGGGGAGCTGTTTTTT. This encodes CASSGRGLETGELFF.

This clonotype has just one count. The V gene is TRBV20-1, the J gene TRBJ2-5; TRBD2 might be the D (5 bases). The CDR3 runs 15 residues. CDR1 DFQATT and CDR2 SNEGSKA come from the germline V gene (reference sequence). Between the trimmed V and J ends, which lost 7 bases and 5 bases, there was a span of 23 bases. The CDR3 spells CSELGPGSGWETQYF. CDR3 sequence (DNA): TGCAGTGAACTAGGACCGGGATCGGGCTGGGAGACCCAGTACTTC.

The chain is built from TRBV15 and TRBJ1-2; D is ambiguous. CDR3 size: 15 residues. The germline V gene encodes CDR1 LNHNV and CDR2 YYDKDF (reference sequence). V was trimmed by 8 bases and J by 3 bases, leaving 19 bases between them. CDR3 amino acids: CATLMSGLGDYGYTF. DNA of the CDR3: TGTGCCACCTTAATGAGCGGACTCGGCGACTATGGCTACACCTTC.

This clonotype has ten or more counts. The V gene is TRBV20-1, the J gene TRBJ1-1; 11 bases fit TRBD1. With 4 bases clipped from V and 5 bases from J, the junction kept 6 bases outside the gene matches. The CDR3 covers 14 residues. CDR1 and CDR2 (germline): DFQATT, SNEGSKA (reference sequence). This chain's CDR3 is CSATKGQGATEAFF. The CDR3 DNA is TGCAGTGCTACCAAAGGACAGGGGGCAACTGAAGCTTTCTTT.

This chain joins TRBV4-3 and TRBJ2-5, with unresolved D. The CDR3 consists of 13 residues. Germline V gene lookup returns CDR1 LGHNA and CDR2 YSLEER. The V gene lost 6 bases and the J gene lost 2 bases, with 10 bases spanning the gap. CDR3 sequence: CASSAEPQETQYF. The CDR3 DNA reads TGCGCCAGCAGTGCAGAGCCTCAAGAGACCCAGTACTTC.

V is TRBV7-2 and J is TRBJ2-3; the D call may be TRBD1 or TRBD2 (5 bases each). Per the germline V gene, CDR1 is SGHTA and CDR2 is FQGNSA. The CDR3 contains 16 residues. Trimming left V 5 bases short and J 5 bases short, with 20 bases between. This chain's CDR3 is CASSPKMGTGGDTQYF. CDR3 nucleotide sequence: TGTGCCAGCAGCCCAAAAATGGGGACGGGTGGAGATACGCAGTATTTT. Using reference TRBV7-2 and TRBJ2-3 for the parts outside the CDR3, the full variable domain is GAGVSQSPSNKVTEKGKDVELRCDPISGHTALYWYRQSLGQGLEFLIYFQGNSAPDKSGLPSDRFSAERTGGSVSTLTIQRTQQEDSAVYLCASSPKMGTGGDTQYFGPGTRLTVL.

The rearrangement uses TRBV11-2 and TRBJ2-4; a possible D gene is TRBD2 (6 bases). CDR3 size: 13 residues. V lost 3 bases and J 9 bases, leaving 12 bases between the germline ends. The germline CDR1 and CDR2 sequences are SGHAT and FQNNGV. The CDR3 DNA reads TGTGCCAGCAGCTTGGAGGGGCCGCGCATTCAGTACTTC. Protein product: CASSLEGPRIQYF. The variable domain in full, with the rest retrieved from reference TRBV11-2 and TRBJ2-4, is EAGVAQSPRYKIIEKRQSVAFWCNPISGHATLYWYQQILGQGPKLLIQFQNNGVVDDSQLPKDRFSAERLKGVDSTLKIQPAKLEDSAVYLCASSLEGPRIQYFGAGTRLSVL.

There are a few counts of this clonotype. The chain links TRBV18 to TRBJ1-5; TRBD1 might be the D (6 bases). The CDR3 spans 15 residues. Germline lookup yields CDR1 KGHSH and CDR2 LQKENI. The V end was cut by 3 bases, the J end by 5 bases, with 14 bases between. CDR3 sequence (DNA): TGTGCCAGCTCACCCCCTAACAAGGGGGATCAGCCCCAGCATTTT. Translating gives CASSPPNKGDQPQHF.

This clonotype has more than one count but fewer than ten. The chain has TRBV12-3 or TRBV12-4 and TRBJ2-7; 8 nucleotides agree with TRBD2. The junction had 7 bases not matched to a gene; V was cut back by 6 bases and J by 3 bases. The CDR3 is 14 residues long. For the CDR3, the DNA is TGTGCCAGCAGGCCCCGGGAGGGTCTCTACGAGCAGTACTTC. Its protein is CASRPREGLYEQYF.

The V call is TRBV20-1, the J call TRBJ1-2; the D is unclear. Per germline, CDR1 DFQATT and CDR2 SNEGSKA (reference sequence). V was cut by 3 bases and J by 8 bases, with 7 bases left in between. This CDR3 region has 10 residues. The CDR3 DNA is TGCAGTGCTAGCTACGGGGGCTACACCTTC. This codes for CSASYGGYTF.

In this sample, this clonotype turned up a few times. J is TRBJ1-5 and V is TRBV5-1, with D unclear. V was pared by 1 base and J by 5 bases, with 10 bases between. This CDR3 region has 14 residues. CDR1 is SGHRS, CDR2 YFSETQ, per germline. CDR3 DNA sequence: TGCGCCAGCAGCTTGTTCGGGATCGATCAGCCCCAGCATTTT. Translated, it gives CASSLFGIDQPQHF. Together with reference TRBV5-1 and TRBJ1-5, the CDR3 gives the full variable domain: KAGVTQTPRYLIKTRGQQVTLSCSPISGHRSVSWYQQTPGQGLQFLFEYFSETQRNKGNFPGRFSGRQFSNSRSEMNVSTLELGDSALYLCASSLFGIDQPQHFGDGTRLSIL.

This clonotype was counted between two and nine times. CDR3 region: CASSSPQPQHF. The CDR3 coding sequence is TGTGCCAGCAGCTCACCTCAGCCCCAGCATTTT. The chain recombines TRBV13 with TRBJ1-5; no reliable D call. The CDR3 consists of 11 residues. Germline CDR1 is PRHDT and CDR2 is FYEKMQ (reference sequence). V lost 4 bases and J lost 6, with 4 bases in between.

This clonotype was found a few times. This chain uses TRBV5-1 with TRBJ1-2; unclear D gene. V lost 1 base, J lost 0 bases, and 10 bases lay in between. Germline CDR1 is SGHRS and CDR2 is YFSETQ. The CDR3 runs 15 residues. This CDR3 reads CASSLSRQANYGYTF. The CDR3 DNA is TGCGCCAGCAGCTTGTCCAGGCAAGCTAACTATGGCTACACCTTC. The full variable domain, rest sourced from reference TRBV5-1 and TRBJ1-2, is KAGVTQTPRYLIKTRGQQVTLSCSPISGHRSVSWYQQTPGQGLQFLFEYFSETQRNKGNFPGRFSGRQFSNSRSEMNVSTLELGDSALYLCASSLSRQANYGYTFGSGTRLTVV.

This clonotype was seen a single time. The genes are TRBV11-2 and TRBJ2-7; D is unclear. The CDR3 runs 14 residues. Trimming stripped 7 bases from V and 5 bases from J, with 18 bases between. Germline V gene data show CDR1 as SGHAT and CDR2 as FQNNGV. The CDR3 DNA follows: TGTGCCAGCACCCCCCTTGAGACAATCGACGAGCAGTACTTC. This translates into CASTPLETIDEQYF.

The rearrangement uses TRBV27 and TRBJ2-2; 7 bases match TRBD2. Looked up from germline, CDR1 is MNHEY and CDR2 is SMNVEV (reference sequence). The CDR3 is 15 residues long. After removal of 7 bases from V and 0 bases from J, the junction contained 5 bases not matched to a gene. The DNA of the CDR3 is TGTGCCAGCAACCTTCGGGGGGCGAACACCGGGGAGCTGTTTTTT. This gives the protein CASNLRGANTGELFF.

This clonotype has a handful of counts. This chain connects TRBV5-5 to TRBJ1-4; 9 positions match TRBD1. The CDR3 extends over 15 amino acids. CDR1 is SGHKS, CDR2 YYEKEE, per germline (reference sequence). After removal of 4 bases from V and 8 bases from J, the junction contained 9 bases not matched to a gene. The CDR3 nucleotides read TGTGCCAGCAGCATTACCGGGACAGGGCAGGAAAAACTGTTTTTT. Its protein is CASSITGTGQEKLFF.

Turning to this clonotype: This could be a read error, since a much larger clone is one nucleotide away. CDR3 bases: TGTGCCAGCACGACAGGGGAATATGGCTACACCTTC. Amino acids: CASTTGEYGYTF. The V call is TRBV18, the J call TRBJ1-2; 8 bases map to TRBD1. The germline gives CDR1 KGHSH, CDR2 LQKENI. Trimming removed 8 bases from V and 5 bases from J; junction bases left unmatched: 4. The CDR3 has 12 residues.

The V and J genes are TRBV11-3 and TRBJ2-7, with 8 bases aligning to TRBD2. The junction had 8 bases not matched to a gene; V was cut back by 5 bases and J by 2 bases. Germline CDR1 reads SGHNT; CDR2 reads YENEEA. This CDR3 has 15 amino acids. The CDR3 spells CASSPGGGRPYEQYF. CDR3 coding DNA: TGTGCCAGCAGCCCGGGGGGGGGAAGGCCCTACGAGCAGTACTTC. Full variable domain (rest looked up from reference TRBV11-3 and TRBJ2-7): EAGVVQSPRYKIIEKKQPVAFWCNPISGHNTLYWYLQNLGQGPELLIRYENEEAVDDSQLPKDRFSAERLKGVDSTLKIQPAELGDSAVYLCASSPGGGRPYEQYFGPGTRLTVT.

The chain couples TRBV18 to TRBJ2-6; tentative D call: TRBD1 (5 bases). The germline gives CDR1 KGHSH, CDR2 LQKENI. The CDR3 runs to 17 residues. V shed 1 base and J shed 3 bases, with 13 bases lying between them. This chain's CDR3 is CASSPQGAGLGANVLTF. The CDR3 nucleotides read TGTGCCAGCTCACCACAAGGGGCAGGGCTTGGGGCCAACGTCCTGACTTTC.

The sample holds many counts of this clonotype. The rearrangement joins TRBV6-1 to TRBJ1-6, with 8 bases lining up with TRBD1. From germline, CDR1 is MNHNS and CDR2 SASEGT. The CDR3 consists of 14 residues. J lost 7 bases, V lost 6 bases, and 5 bases had no gene match. The CDR3 protein is CASSRDRSNSPLHF. For the CDR3, the DNA is TGTGCCAGCAGCCGGGACAGGTCAAATTCACCCCTCCACTTT.

Many counts were recorded for this clonotype. The chain uses TRBV10-3 and TRBJ1-1; unclear D gene. Germline values: CDR1 ENHRY, CDR2 SYGVKD. The CDR3 is 12 amino acids. Trimming pared 8 bases from V and 6 bases from J, leaving 13 bases between. This chain's CDR3 is CAIQTDGSEAFF. The CDR3 bases are TGTGCCATCCAGACGGATGGGTCTGAAGCTTTCTTT.

The table lists this clonotype with a few counts. V is TRBV20-1 and J is TRBJ1-2; D gene unclear. The CDR3 has 10 residues. Trimming left V 6 bases short and J 8 bases short, with 10 bases between. Germline V gene sequence: CDR1 DFQATT, CDR2 SNEGSKA (reference sequence). CDR3 DNA: TGCAGTGCCAAGAGGGAGGGCTACACCTTC. Protein sequence: CSAKREGYTF.